The 31 T cell receptor beta chains presented below share a single source sample, sequenced in a study of blood T cells in healthy people across ages. The use of a sample-barcoded 5' primer and a J-beta primer mix characterized a second PCR of roughly 7 to 12 cycles. One entry per CDR3 protein results from TCRdb running MiXCR on the 5' RACE reads. Of a few hundred thousand distinct CDR3 sequences detected, 52% appear once; the ten largest clones hold under 65%. Sequenced material: blood. All receptors derive from a man in his 60s in good health.

The V gene is TRBV20-1, the J gene TRBJ2-3; tentative D call: TRBD1 (5 bases). This CDR3 has 14 residues. Looked up from germline, CDR1 is DFQATT and CDR2 is SNEGSKA (reference sequence). V lost 3 bases and J lost 4, with 14 bases in between. For the CDR3, the DNA is TGCAGTGCTAGCGCCAGGGTTTATTCAGATACGCAGTATTTT. This gives the protein CSASARVYSDTQYF.

This clonotype was seen only a few times. V is TRBV11-2 and J is TRBJ2-7; the D gene is possibly TRBD2 (5 bases). The CDR3 has 14 residues. The V end was cut by 0 bases, the J end by 7 bases, with 13 bases between. Germline V gene sequence: CDR1 SGHAT, CDR2 FQNNGV. In DNA form, the CDR3 reads TGTGCCAGCAGCTTAGACGGCCCGGGGAGAGAGCAGTACTTC. It codes for CASSLDGPGREQYF. Full variable domain (outside the CDR3, taken from reference TRBV11-2 and TRBJ2-7): EAGVAQSPRYKIIEKRQSVAFWCNPISGHATLYWYQQILGQGPKLLIQFQNNGVVDDSQLPKDRFSAERLKGVDSTLKIQPAKLEDSAVYLCASSLDGPGREQYFGPGTRLTVT.

Comments on this clonotype: A junction end diverges from the germline sequence, so it may reflect a read error. The rearrangement links TRBV18 to TRBJ2-2, with D possibly being TRBD2 (6 bases). CDR1 is KGHSH, CDR2 LQKENI, per germline. The CDR3 length is 17 residues. The CDR3 loop reads CASSPQQSGVNTGELFF. CDR3 coding DNA: TGTGCCAGCTCGCCACAACAGTCGGGGGTGAACACCGGGGAGCTGTTTTTT.

V usage is TRBV28 and J usage is TRBJ1-5; TRBD1 is a possible D gene (5 bases). This CDR3 is built from 16 residues. V shed 7 bases and J shed 0 bases, with 16 bases lying between them. In germline, CDR1 is MDHEN, CDR2 SYDVKM. This chain's CDR3 is CASKDPGTHSNQPQHF. CDR3 nucleotides: TGTGCCAGCAAAGATCCCGGGACTCATAGCAATCAGCCCCAGCATTTT.

This clonotype occurred a few times. CDR3 nucleotides: TGTGCCAGCGGAAGGGAACCCTACGAGCAGTACTTC. Translated: CASGREPYEQYF. The genes are TRBV6-6 and TRBJ2-7; D remains unclear. This CDR3 contains 12 residues. V was shortened by 8 bases and J by 2 bases, with 10 bases between the two germline ends. Germline assignment: CDR1 MNHNY and CDR2 SVGAGI (reference sequence).

The V and J genes are TRBV10-3 and TRBJ2-7; no firm D call. The CDR3 is made up of 15 amino acids. Germline CDR1 ENHRY, CDR2 SYGVKD. V was clipped by 9 bases and J by 1 base, with 19 bases between them. CDR3 nucleotide sequence: TGTGCCATTCGGCCGGCGTCTGAAAGTTCCTACGAGCAGTACTTC. Its protein product is CAIRPASESSYEQYF.

As to this clonotype: A much larger clone lies one base from this, so it may be a read error. The CDR3 here is CASSPRQTGTQYF. Written as DNA, the CDR3 is TGTGCCAGCAGCCCACGACAGACAGGTACGCAGTATTTT. V is TRBV9 and J is TRBJ2-3, with D possibly TRBD1 on 6 matching bases. CDR3 length: 13 residues. Looked up from germline, CDR1 is SGDLS and CDR2 is YYNGEE.

This clonotype was counted a few times. The rearrangement joins TRBV12-5 to TRBJ2-1, with D maybe TRBD1 (6 bases). The germline V gene encodes CDR1 LGHNT and CDR2 FRNRAP. This CDR3 is built from 16 residues. V was cut by 2 bases and J by 7 bases, with 18 bases left in between. The CDR3 nucleotides read TGTGCTAGTGGTTTGAAAGTAGGGAACAGGGAGAATGAGCAGTTCTTC. It specifies CASGLKVGNRENEQFF.

CDR3 sequence reads: CSAREGVTEAFF. Here the CDR3 DNA reads TGCAGTGCTAGGGAGGGTGTCACTGAAGCTTTCTTT. The V and J genes are TRBV20-1 and TRBJ1-1; D remains unclear. This CDR3 region has 12 residues. Looked up from germline, CDR1 is DFQATT and CDR2 is SNEGSKA (reference sequence). V gave up 3 bases and J gave up 4 bases, with 9 bases separating them.

The rearrangement uses TRBV4-2 and TRBJ2-6; D not certain. This CDR3 spans 16 amino acids. The V gene's germline CDR1 is LGHNA and CDR2 YNFKEQ. The ends were cut back, 0 bases at V and 1 base at J, with 7 bases in the middle. This CDR3 reads CASSQDSYSGANVLTF. For the CDR3, the DNA is TGTGCCAGCAGCCAAGATTCGTATTCTGGGGCCAACGTCCTGACTTTC.

This clonotype was observed a few times. For the CDR3, the DNA is TGTGCCAGCAGCCGACCGGTCAGGGGGTTCGTCTACGAGCAGTACTTC. It is translated as CASSRPVRGFVYEQYF. The chain joins TRBV6-5 to TRBJ2-4; 7 bases agree with TRBD1. The DNA end is a closer match to TRBJ2-7, so the J assignment may be wrong. The germline V gene encodes CDR1 MNHEY and CDR2 SVGAGI. This CDR3 has 16 amino acids.

This sequence joins TRBV28 and TRBJ1-2; D is ambiguous. This CDR3 has 15 amino acids. The V end was cut by 6 bases, the J end by 0 bases, with 14 bases between. Germline-derived CDR1 and CDR2 are MDHEN and SYDVKM. CDR3 protein: CASSLGSSANYGYTF. The CDR3 nucleotides read TGTGCCAGCAGCCTAGGGTCCAGCGCTAACTATGGCTACACCTTC.

The rearrangement links TRBV7-9 to TRBJ2-1, with unresolved D. The CDR3 is 13 residues long. The germline V gene has CDR1 SEHNR and CDR2 FQNEAQ (reference sequence). The germline V and J ends were trimmed by 3 bases and 6 bases, with 9 bases remaining between them. The CDR3 DNA is TGTGCCAGCAGCTTCAAAGCGCTCAATGAGCAGTTCTTC. Translating it yields CASSFKALNEQFF.

The chain is built from TRBV18 and TRBJ2-3; maybe TRBD1 (5 bases). Germline CDR1 and CDR2: KGHSH and LQKENI. The CDR3 has 12 residues. Trimming removed 3 bases from V and 8 bases from J, with 9 bases in between. In DNA form, the CDR3 reads TGTGCCAGCTCACCGGATCAGGGTACGCAGTATTTT. Translating it yields CASSPDQGTQYF.

The genes are TRBV4-2 and TRBJ2-1; D is unclear. This CDR3 has 13 residues. CDR1 LGHNA and CDR2 YNFKEQ come from the germline V gene. Trimming stripped 0 bases from V and 15 bases from J, with 15 bases between. The CDR3 spells CASSQDHLPPLFF. The CDR3 region has the DNA TGTGCCAGCAGCCAAGATCACCTGCCCCCCCTGTTCTTC.

This rearrangement joins TRBV10-3 to TRBJ2-3; TRBD2 agrees at 7 bases. The CDR3 length is 15 residues. Looked up from germline, CDR1 is ENHRY and CDR2 is SYGVKD. Losses at the gene ends were 0 bases for V and 2 bases for J; bases not matched to a gene: 2. The CDR3 reads CAISESLALTDTQYF. Here the CDR3 DNA reads TGTGCCATCAGTGAGTCACTAGCGCTCACAGATACGCAGTATTTT.

The DNA for the CDR3 is TGTGCCATCATGGCAGGGTCATCCTACAATGAGCAGTTCTTC. This translates into CAIMAGSSYNEQFF. The chain joins TRBV10-3 to TRBJ2-1; the D gene is possibly TRBD1 (5 bases). This CDR3 region has 14 residues. V lost 7 bases to trimming and J lost 1 base, with 11 bases between them. Germline V gene lookup returns CDR1 ENHRY and CDR2 SYGVKD.

V is TRBV7-9 and J is TRBJ2-1, with D maybe TRBD1 (6 bases). Trimming pared 1 base from V and 9 bases from J, leaving 16 bases between. This CDR3 spans 15 amino acids. The germline V gene has CDR1 SEHNR and CDR2 FQNEAQ (reference sequence). The chain's CDR3 is CASSLGDTAVGEQFF. The CDR3 DNA is TGTGCCAGCAGCTTAGGGGACACCGCAGTTGGTGAGCAGTTCTTC.

This clonotype came up a few times. The V and J genes are TRBV7-2 and TRBJ2-1, with D possibly being TRBD2 (6 bases). Germline V lookup: CDR1 SGHTA, CDR2 FQGNSA. The CDR3 extends over 14 amino acids. V dropped 8 bases and J dropped 4 bases, with 15 bases sitting between them. CDR3 bases: TGTGCCAGCCTACGGGGCGGGGCATACAATGAGCAGTTCTTC. Protein: CASLRGGAYNEQFF.

This clonotype occurred a few times. J is TRBJ2-2 and V is TRBV7-2, with 10 bases matching TRBD1. The CDR3 has 15 residues. V was clipped by 5 bases and J by 5 bases; unmatched bases: 5. Germline V gene lookup returns CDR1 SGHTA and CDR2 FQGNSA. CDR3 bases: TGTGCCAGCAGCCCCCGGACAGGGGGGACCGGGGAGCTGTTTTTT. This sequence encodes CASSPRTGGTGELFF.

For this clonotype: Since a much larger clone is just one base distant, this may be a read error. The rearrangement uses TRBV14 and TRBJ2-1, with D possibly TRBD2 on 6 matching bases. CDR3 length equals 15 residues. The V end was cut by 4 bases, the J end by 9 bases, with 19 bases between. Per germline, CDR1 SGHDN and CDR2 FVKESK. CDR3 nucleotide sequence: TGTGCCAGCAGCCCTAGCGCGGGATCAGGGAGTGAGCAGTTCTTC. Protein: CASSPSAGSGSEQFF.

The chain couples TRBV29-1 to TRBJ2-1; the D gene is possibly TRBD2 (6 bases). V was pared by 3 bases and J by 3 bases, with 12 bases between. CDR3 length: 14 residues. Looked up from germline, CDR1 is SQVTM and CDR2 is ANQGSEA. The CDR3 sequence: CSVDAGSLYNEQFF. The DNA of the CDR3 is TGCAGCGTTGATGCGGGGTCCCTCTACAATGAGCAGTTCTTC.

V usage is TRBV19 and J usage is TRBJ1-2; D gene uncertain. V was clipped by 10 bases and J by 8 bases, with 26 bases between them. Germline lookup yields CDR1 LNHDA and CDR2 SQIVND (reference sequence). The CDR3 spans 15 residues. The CDR3 loop reads CATTSSRTLMGGYTF. Written as DNA, the CDR3 is TGTGCCACTACCAGCTCACGGACGTTAATGGGGGGCTACACCTTC.

The chain links TRBV5-4 to TRBJ1-6; 7 bases align to TRBD1. Trimming took 5 bases from V and 11 from J; bases not matched to a gene: 10. The germline V gene has CDR1 SGHNT and CDR2 YYREEE (reference sequence). The CDR3 length is 14 residues. In nucleotides, the CDR3 is TGTGCCAGCAGAAAGGACAGGTCCTTAGCACCCCTCCACTTT. Protein sequence: CASRKDRSLAPLHF.

Worth noting for this clonotype: A much larger clone lies one base from this, so it may be a read error. The V call is TRBV4-3, the J call TRBJ2-1; 7 bases map to TRBD2. The CDR3 length is 16 residues. Germline V gene sequence: CDR1 LGHNA, CDR2 YSLEER. J lost 0 bases, V lost 3 bases, and 5 bases had no gene match. CDR3 sequence (DNA): TGCGCCAGCAGCCATGACGGCGGGAGCTCCTACAATGAGCAGTTCTTC. Translating gives CASSHDGGSSYNEQFF.

V gene TRBV4-2 combines with J gene TRBJ2-2, with D unclear. The CDR3 totals 13 residues. V was cut by 2 bases and J by 3 bases, with 4 bases left in between. Germline assignment: CDR1 LGHNA and CDR2 YNFKEQ. The DNA for the CDR3 is TGTGCCAGCAGCCAACCCTACACCGGGGAGCTGTTTTTT. The encoded protein is CASSQPYTGELFF.

This chain connects TRBV14 to TRBJ1-2; tentatively, D is TRBD1 (5 bases). CDR1 and CDR2 (germline): SGHDN, FVKESK. Trimming stripped 1 base from V and 8 bases from J, with 11 bases between. The CDR3 is 13 amino acids. CDR3 protein: CASSQARGPGYTF. CDR3 nucleotides: TGTGCCAGCAGCCAAGCTAGGGGTCCAGGCTACACCTTC. The complete variable domain, with remaining parts taken from reference TRBV14 and TRBJ1-2, reads EAGVTQFPSHSVIEKGQTVTLRCDPISGHDNLYWYRRVMGKEIKFLLHFVKESKQDESGMPNNRFLAERTGGTYSTLKVQPAELEDSGVYFCASSQARGPGYTFGSGTRLTVV.

The chain has TRBV6-4 and TRBJ2-1; TRBD2 matches 8 bases. In germline, CDR1 is MRHNA, CDR2 SNTAGT. This CDR3 has 16 residues. V shed 5 bases, J shed 2 bases, and the junction held 8 bases outside the gene matches. The CDR3 here is CASSPHPSGPYNEQFF. CDR3 DNA sequence: TGTGCCAGCAGTCCCCACCCTAGCGGGCCCTACAATGAGCAGTTCTTC.

The V call is TRBV4-3, the J call TRBJ2-4, with TRBD2 as a possible D gene (6 bases). V was pared by 4 bases and J by 7 bases, with 20 bases between. The length of the CDR3 is 16 residues. The germline V gene encodes CDR1 LGHNA and CDR2 YSLEER. CDR3 DNA sequence: TGCGCCAGCAGCCTGACCGGGGACTTACCCCGGAACATTCAGTACTTC. Residues: CASSLTGDLPRNIQYF.

The chain recombines TRBV29-1 with TRBJ2-1; 11 nucleotides agree with TRBD1. Germline V gene sequence: CDR1 SQVTM, CDR2 ANQGSEA. The CDR3 is 14 residues long. V gave up 6 bases and J gave up 5 bases; unmatched junction bases: 6. The DNA of the CDR3 is TGCAGCGTGCGTGGACAGGGGGCAAACAATGAGCAGTTCTTC. This encodes CSVRGQGANNEQFF.

V and J are TRBV5-1 and TRBJ2-1; possible D gene TRBD2, 6 bases. Deletions cut 3 bases from V and 7 bases from J, with 17 bases between. CDR1 and CDR2 (germline): SGHRS, YFSETQ. This CDR3 is 15 amino acids long. CDR3 residues: CASSSRDSALNEQFF. CDR3 sequence (DNA): TGCGCCAGCAGCTCCCGGGACTCCGCCTTAAATGAGCAGTTCTTC.